This T cell receptor (beta chain) appears in the sequencing data of a study of T cell changes during pregnancy in multiple sclerosis. This CDR3 has 15 residues. After removal of 4 bases from V and 1 base from J, the junction contained 4 bases not matched to a gene. The germline CDR1 and CDR2 sequences are SGHRS and YFSETQ. Clones were sequenced by immunoSEQ multiplex PCR, and TCRdb holds only the in-frame ones, with some missing. The repertoire consists of around 62,000 clones, with roughly 87% occurring once and the leading ten covering approximately 2%. The chain couples TRBV5-1 to TRBJ2-3; 9 bases align to TRBD1. This TCR came from a female donor in good health, enrolled as a control in a pregnancy study. This specimen was peripheral blood, taken in the second trimester of pregnancy. This CDR3 is CASSQGQGRTDTQYF. The CDR3 DNA sequence: TGCGCCAGCAGCCAGGGACAGGGACGCACAGATACGCAGTATTTT.